This paragraph covers one T cell receptor beta chain sequence. As yet, its antigen is unknown. The data were produced by immunoSEQ multiplex PCR, yet TCRdb's version contains in-frame clones alone and is incomplete. The sample has around 500,000 clones, 80% to 90% seen once. The sample originates from a study of Ad26.COV2.S vaccination and SARS-CoV-2 variants. Overall study context: It was the COV1001 Ad26.COV2.S trial arm that included the donor. Intramuscular Ad26.COV2.S doses were given once or twice, 56 days apart.

The CDR3 consists of 14 residues. The J segment lost 6 bases and the V segment lost 6 bases, leaving 6 bases of the junction unmatched. The germline V gene has CDR1 LNHNV and CDR2 YYDKDF (reference sequence). General study results and limits: Comparability of non-spike TCR breadth was observed across vaccine and placebo recipients.

Indicated treatment: around 19 received Ad26.COV2.S at low or high dose, single or two shots; 5 received placebo; per-sample allocation not given. Sampling was performed 63 days after the first vaccine or placebo injection. The chain combines TRBV15 with TRBJ2-2; 8 bases fit TRBD2. This receptor was taken from a person aged 18-65 years who received the Ad26.COV2.S COVID-19 vaccine or a placebo. Sample: peripheral blood, taken in a trial of Ad26.COV2.S vaccine versus placebo. Here the CDR3 DNA reads TGTGCCACCAGGAGCGGGAGTGGCGCCGGGGAGCTGTTTTTT. Amino acid sequence: CATRSGSGAGELFF.